These 27 T cell receptor beta chains came from one sample sequenced in a study of blood T cell repertoires in COVID-19. Measured with immunoSEQ multiplex PCR; TCRdb has only the in-frame clones, and not every one. The top ten clones hold roughly 7.6% of a sample with approximately 210,000 clones, about 86% of them seen once. Source material: peripheral blood. The receptor set was obtained from a woman between 45 and 65 years old with acute or convalescent COVID-19.

The gene calls are TRBV5-8 and TRBJ2-5; TRBD1 matches at 10 bases. The CDR3 runs 17 residues. J was trimmed by 6 bases and V by 4 bases; bases with no gene match: 15. Germline V CDR1 and CDR2: SGHTS, YDEGEE. CDR3 protein: CASSRPTGTGAWQTQYF. CDR3 bases: TGTGCCAGCAGCCGCCCAACCGGGACAGGGGCTTGGCAGACCCAGTACTTC.

The chain carries TRBV3-1 (or the pseudogene TRBV3-2) and TRBJ1-4; D is uncertain. V was shortened by 1 base and J by 7 bases, with 4 bases between the two germline ends. Germline V gene sequence: CDR1 LGHDT, CDR2 YNNKEL (reference sequence). This CDR3 is 12 amino acids long. CDR3 sequence reads: CASSQGSEKLFF. DNA of the CDR3: TGTGCCAGCAGCCAAGGGAGTGAAAAACTGTTTTTT.

The chain is built from TRBV28 and TRBJ2-1; 8 nucleotides agree with TRBD1. The CDR3 runs to 15 residues. Unmatched junction bases numbered 12, after V lost 7 bases and J lost 7 bases. Germline V gene sequence: CDR1 MDHEN, CDR2 SYDVKM. The CDR3 nucleotides are TGTGCCAGCAAGGCAGGGGGCGCTCAGGGGAATGAGCAGTTCTTC. It specifies CASKAGGAQGNEQFF.

Points on this clone: Sequence at one end of the junction differs from germline and may be a read error. The chain employs TRBV19 and TRBJ2-1; 10 nucleotides line up with TRBD2. CDR3 length: 16 amino acids. Germline assignment: CDR1 LNHDA and CDR2 SQIVND (reference sequence). The CDR3 here is CASRIAGGSSYNEQFF. The DNA for the CDR3 is TGTGCCAGTAGGATAGCGGGAGGATCCTCCTACAATGAGCAGTTCTTC. Filled out from reference TRBV19 and TRBJ2-1, the complete variable domain reads DGGITQSPKYLFRKEGQNVTLSCEQNLNHDAMYWYRQDPGQGLRLIYYSQIVNDFQKGDIAEGYSVSREKKESFPLTVTSAQKNPTAFYLCASRIAGGSSYNEQFFGPGTRLTVL.

V usage is TRBV29-1 and J usage is TRBJ2-7; D perhaps matches TRBD2 (6 bases). CDR3 size: 14 residues. Between the trimmed V and J ends, which lost 3 bases and 5 bases, there was a span of 17 bases. CDR1 is SQVTM, CDR2 ANQGSEA, per germline. The DNA of the CDR3 is TGCAGCGTTGAGGGGGGACCCACCCCCCACGAGCAGTACTTC. It encodes CSVEGGPTPHEQYF.

This chain links TRBV16 with TRBJ2-1; D might be TRBD1 (5 bases). Between the trimmed V and J ends, which lost 4 bases and 10 bases, there was a span of 14 bases. Germline V lookup: CDR1 KGHSY, CDR2 FQNENV. The CDR3 runs 13 residues. The CDR3 nucleotides are TGTGCCAGCAGCCCCACAGGAACAAGCGAGCAGTTCTTC. Protein product: CASSPTGTSEQFF.

V usage is TRBV5-6 and J usage is TRBJ2-5; possibly TRBD1 for D (5 bases). Trimming removed 0 bases from V and 4 bases from J, with 13 bases in between. This CDR3 is built from 15 residues. CDR1 is SGHDT, CDR2 YYEEEE, per germline. CDR3 bases: TGTGCCAGCAGCTTGGGTCCAGGGCCGGGAGAGACCCAGTACTTC. Protein: CASSLGPGPGETQYF.

The CDR3 DNA is TGTGCCAGTAGTTCCGGGTCTACCGGTGGCACAGATACGCAGTATTTT. This sequence encodes CASSSGSTGGTDTQYF. This chain connects TRBV19 to TRBJ2-3; D ambiguous. V lost 5 bases and J lost 1, with 16 bases in between. The CDR3 is made up of 16 amino acids. Germline V CDR1 and CDR2: LNHDA, SQIVND (reference sequence).

The chain uses TRBV7-3 and TRBJ2-7; TRBD2 matches 10 bases. The CDR3 contains 15 residues. Germline CDR1 and CDR2: SGHTA and FQGTGA. Trimming at V came to 3 bases and at J to 2 bases, leaving 4 bases not matched to a gene. The CDR3 DNA sequence: TGTGCCAGCAGCTTCACTAGCGGGGCGACCTACGAGCAGTACTTC. This gives the protein CASSFTSGATYEQYF. The full variable domain, in which reference TRBV7-3 and TRBJ2-7 provide the parts outside the CDR3, is GAGVSQTPSNKVTEKGKYVELRCDPISGHTALYWYRQSLGQGPEFLIYFQGTGAADDSGLPNDRFFAVRPEGSVSTLKIQRTERGDSAVYLCASSFTSGATYEQYFGPGTRLTVT.

This clone was seen more than once but under ten times. The rearrangement uses TRBV27 and TRBJ1-4; D remains unclear. V was clipped by 3 bases and J by 8 bases, with 13 bases between them. The CDR3 runs to 14 residues. Per the germline V gene, CDR1 is MNHEY and CDR2 is SMNVEV (reference sequence). The CDR3: CASSFRLLLEKLFF. CDR3 in DNA: TGTGCCAGCAGTTTCAGACTCCTCCTGGAAAAACTGTTTTTT.

This chain connects TRBV11-2 to TRBJ2-2, with 10 bases identical to TRBD1. Germline CDR1 is SGHAT and CDR2 is FQNNGV. The CDR3 is made up of 16 amino acids. The V segment lost 5 bases and the J segment 5 bases; nucleotides outside the gene matches: 8. The chain's CDR3 is CASSGPGQGRTGELFF. Written as DNA, the CDR3 is TGTGCCAGCAGCGGGCCGGGACAGGGGAGGACCGGGGAGCTGTTTTTT. The full variable domain, its missing parts supplied by reference TRBV11-2 and TRBJ2-2, is EAGVAQSPRYKIIEKRQSVAFWCNPISGHATLYWYQQILGQGPKLLIQFQNNGVVDDSQLPKDRFSAERLKGVDSTLKIQPAKLEDSAVYLCASSGPGQGRTGELFFGEGSRLTVL.

This sequence joins TRBV27 and TRBJ1-2; TRBD1 might be the D (5 bases). CDR1 is MNHEY, CDR2 SMNVEV, per germline (reference sequence). CDR3 length: 13 amino acids. V lost 0 bases and J lost 7, with 9 bases in between. The CDR3 here is CASSLSSGGGYTF. CDR3 nucleotide sequence: TGTGCCAGCAGTTTATCGTCGGGGGGTGGCTACACCTTC.

V usage is TRBV20-1 and J usage is TRBJ2-4; D perhaps matches TRBD1 (6 bases). V gave up 4 bases and J gave up 5 bases, with 6 bases separating them. This CDR3 has 11 amino acids. Per the germline V gene, CDR1 is DFQATT and CDR2 is SNEGSKA (reference sequence). The CDR3 region has the DNA TGCAGTGCTAACAGGGAAAACATTCAGTACTTC. Amino acid sequence: CSANRENIQYF.

The chain employs TRBV9 and TRBJ2-1; unclear D gene. The CDR3 covers 14 residues. In germline, CDR1 is SGDLS, CDR2 YYNGEE. Trimming pared 0 bases from V and 7 bases from J, leaving 11 bases between. The chain's CDR3 is CASSVDSAPNEQFF. Written as DNA, the CDR3 is TGTGCCAGCAGCGTAGACTCAGCGCCTAATGAGCAGTTCTTC. Full variable domain (outside the CDR3, taken from reference TRBV9 and TRBJ2-1): DSGVTQTPKHLITATGQRVTLRCSPRSGDLSVYWYQQSLDQGLQFLIQYYNGEERAKGNILERFSAQQFPDLHSELNLSSLELGDSALYFCASSVDSAPNEQFFGPGTRLTVL.

This clone turned up a few times. The V gene is TRBV7-9, the J gene TRBJ2-2; D is unclear. CDR1 and CDR2 (germline): SEHNR, FQNEAQ (reference sequence). The ends were cut back, 1 base at V and 2 bases at J, with 5 bases in the middle. CDR3 length equals 14 residues. The CDR3, as DNA: TGTGCCAGCAGCTTAGAACTAAACACCGGGGAGCTGTTTTTT. Residues: CASSLELNTGELFF.

This clone has only a few counts. The V call is TRBV28, the J call TRBJ1-2; the D gene is possibly TRBD1 (6 bases). Trimming removed 6 bases at V and 8 bases at J, with 16 bases between. This CDR3 comprises 13 residues. Germline V gene lookup returns CDR1 MDHEN and CDR2 SYDVKM. In nucleotides, the CDR3 is TGTGCCAGCAGGGTATTGGGGGCTGGGGGCTACACCTTC. It codes for CASRVLGAGGYTF.

The chain recombines TRBV19 with TRBJ1-1; D unresolved. This CDR3 spans 11 amino acids. V was trimmed by 5 bases and J by 4 bases, leaving 5 bases between them. The germline gives CDR1 LNHDA, CDR2 SQIVND (reference sequence). CDR3 in amino acids: CASSFFTEAFF. CDR3 coding DNA: TGTGCCAGTAGTTTCTTCACTGAAGCTTTCTTT.

This chain connects TRBV27 to TRBJ1-2; 8 bases agree with TRBD1. J lost 4 bases, V lost 6 bases, and 10 bases had no gene match. Germline V gives CDR1 MNHEY, CDR2 SMNVEV (reference sequence). The CDR3 is 15 residues long. This CDR3 is CASSLSPGGAYGYTF. In nucleotides, the CDR3 is TGTGCCAGCAGCCTCTCCCCAGGGGGCGCCTATGGCTACACCTTC.

V usage is TRBV4-2 and J usage is TRBJ2-2, with 12 bases matching TRBD2. Germline V gene lookup returns CDR1 LGHNA and CDR2 YNFKEQ. V gave up 0 bases and J gave up 2 bases; unmatched junction bases: 1. The CDR3 is made up of 17 amino acids. The CDR3 DNA sequence: TGTGCCAGCAGCCAAGACGGACTAGCGGGAAACACCGGGGAGCTGTTTTTT. This encodes CASSQDGLAGNTGELFF.

The chain recombines TRBV18 with TRBJ2-1; 10 bases are a match to TRBD2. There are 17 residues in the CDR3. Germline V gives CDR1 KGHSH, CDR2 LQKENI. The J segment lost 8 bases and the V segment lost 3 bases, leaving 13 bases of the junction unmatched. CDR3 DNA: TGTGCCAGCTCACCGGTATCTAGCGGGAGCCCCGGCGATGAGCAGTTCTTC. This encodes CASSPVSSGSPGDEQFF.

This chain joins TRBV10-2 and TRBJ2-7; D gene unclear. Trimming left V 3 bases short and J 6 bases short, with 9 bases between. Looked up from germline, CDR1 is WSHSY and CDR2 is SAAADI. This CDR3 contains 12 residues. CDR3 residues: CASSDAISEQYF. The CDR3, as DNA: TGCGCCAGCAGTGACGCAATCAGCGAGCAGTACTTC.

This clone was seen more than once but under ten times. The rearrangement links TRBV5-4 to TRBJ2-7, with 8 positions matching TRBD2. This CDR3 comprises 16 residues. V shed 4 bases, J shed 4 bases, and the junction held 13 bases outside the gene matches. CDR1 SGHNT and CDR2 YYREEE come from the germline V gene (reference sequence). The CDR3 DNA sequence: TGTGCCAGCAGCCGGGGGGGGGCCGCCCGAAAATACGAGCAGTACTTC. Amino acids: CASSRGGAARKYEQYF.

This clone was counted at least ten times. The V call is TRBV19, the J call TRBJ2-1, with a possible D match to TRBD2 (5 bases). Per the germline V gene, CDR1 is LNHDA and CDR2 is SQIVND (reference sequence). V lost 6 bases and J lost 0, with 15 bases in between. The CDR3 runs to 16 residues. The DNA for the CDR3 is TGTGCCAGTAGGAGACGAGCGGTTAGCTCCTACAATGAGCAGTTCTTC. Its translation: CASRRRAVSSYNEQFF. The full variable domain, its missing parts supplied by reference TRBV19 and TRBJ2-1, is DGGITQSPKYLFRKEGQNVTLSCEQNLNHDAMYWYRQDPGQGLRLIYYSQIVNDFQKGDIAEGYSVSREKKESFPLTVTSAQKNPTAFYLCASRRRAVSSYNEQFFGPGTRLTVL.

The chain is built from TRBV24-1 and TRBJ2-5, with 10 bases identical to TRBD1. The CDR3 is 18 residues long. Germline values: CDR1 KGHDR, CDR2 SFDVKD. The V segment lost 4 bases and the J segment 5 bases; nucleotides outside the gene matches: 15. The CDR3 DNA reads as TGTGCCACCAGTGACCCCGGGACAGGGGCCGAGAGGGAGGAGACCCAGTACTTC. Protein sequence: CATSDPGTGAEREETQYF.

This chain connects TRBV2 to TRBJ2-2, with TRBD1 matching 7 bases. With 6 bases clipped from V and 5 bases from J, the junction kept 6 bases outside the gene matches. From germline, CDR1 is SNHLY and CDR2 FYNNEI. The CDR3 consists of 14 residues. The CDR3 is CASRDRVRTGELFF. CDR3 nucleotides: TGTGCCAGCAGAGACAGGGTCAGGACCGGGGAGCTGTTTTTT.

This chain connects TRBV6-5 to TRBJ2-7; a weak D match, TRBD1 (6 bases). V dropped 5 bases and J dropped 2 bases, with 10 bases sitting between them. The germline gives CDR1 MNHEY, CDR2 SVGAGI. This CDR3 is 13 amino acids long. This CDR3 is CASSQGIPYEQYF. CDR3 nucleotide sequence: TGTGCCAGCAGTCAGGGGATCCCCTACGAGCAGTACTTC.

This clone was recorded only once. This rearrangement joins TRBV6-5 to TRBJ1-1; TRBD1 is a possible D gene (6 bases). Looked up from germline, CDR1 is MNHEY and CDR2 is SVGAGI. The CDR3 totals 13 residues. The ends were cut back, 7 bases at V and 11 bases at J, with 20 bases in the middle. CDR3 nucleotide sequence: TGTGCCAGCATTCCAGGGGCCCACCTTCGGGCTTTCTTT. It translates to CASIPGAHLRAFF.